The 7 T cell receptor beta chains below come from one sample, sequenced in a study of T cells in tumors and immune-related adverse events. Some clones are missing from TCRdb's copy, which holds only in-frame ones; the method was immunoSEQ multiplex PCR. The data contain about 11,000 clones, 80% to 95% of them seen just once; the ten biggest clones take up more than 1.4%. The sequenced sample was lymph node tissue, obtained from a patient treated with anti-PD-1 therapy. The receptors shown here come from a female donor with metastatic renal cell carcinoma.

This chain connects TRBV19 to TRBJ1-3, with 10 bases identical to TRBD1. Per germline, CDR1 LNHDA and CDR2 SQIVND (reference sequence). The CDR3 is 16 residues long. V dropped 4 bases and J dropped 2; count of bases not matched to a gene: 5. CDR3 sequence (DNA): TGTGCCAGTAGTAACGCCGGACAGGGGGCTGGAAACACCATATATTTT. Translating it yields CASSNAGQGAGNTIYF.

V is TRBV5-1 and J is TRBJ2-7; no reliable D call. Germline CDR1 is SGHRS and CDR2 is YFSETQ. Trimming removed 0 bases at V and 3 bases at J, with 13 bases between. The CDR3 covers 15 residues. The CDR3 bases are TGCGCCAGCAGCTTGGCGGGCGCCCAGATCTACGAGCAGTACTTC. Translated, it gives CASSLAGAQIYEQYF.

As DNA, the CDR3 is TGTGCCATCAGTACAGGGGGCGCTTCTAGTGGCTACACCTTC. Translated, it gives CAISTGGASSGYTF. The rearrangement joins TRBV10-3 to TRBJ1-2; 9 nucleotides line up with TRBD1. The V gene's germline CDR1 is ENHRY and CDR2 SYGVKD. The V gene end was trimmed by 5 bases and the J gene end by 7 bases; junction bases not matched to a gene: 8. The length of the CDR3 is 14 residues.

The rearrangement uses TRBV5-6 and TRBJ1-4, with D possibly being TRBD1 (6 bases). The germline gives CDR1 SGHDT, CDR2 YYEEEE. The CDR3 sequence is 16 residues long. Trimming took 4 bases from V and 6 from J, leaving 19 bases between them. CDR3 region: CASSPGAGGLDEKLFF. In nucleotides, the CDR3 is TGTGCCAGCAGCCCGGGGGCCGGGGGGCTGGATGAAAAACTGTTTTTT.

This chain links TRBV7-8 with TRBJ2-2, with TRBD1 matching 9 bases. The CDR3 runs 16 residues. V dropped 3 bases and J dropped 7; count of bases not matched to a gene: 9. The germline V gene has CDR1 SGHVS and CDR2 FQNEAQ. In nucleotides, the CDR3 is TGTGCCAGCAGCTTCACACAGGGGGCGACGTACGGGGAGCTGTTTTTT. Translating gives CASSFTQGATYGELFF.

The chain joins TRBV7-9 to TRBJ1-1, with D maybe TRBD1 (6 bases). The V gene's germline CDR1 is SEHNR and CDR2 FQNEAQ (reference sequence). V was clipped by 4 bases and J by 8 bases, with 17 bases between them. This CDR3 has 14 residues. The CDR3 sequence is CASSSTGSTSEAFF. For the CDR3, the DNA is TGTGCCAGCAGCTCGACAGGCTCGACCAGCGAAGCTTTCTTT.

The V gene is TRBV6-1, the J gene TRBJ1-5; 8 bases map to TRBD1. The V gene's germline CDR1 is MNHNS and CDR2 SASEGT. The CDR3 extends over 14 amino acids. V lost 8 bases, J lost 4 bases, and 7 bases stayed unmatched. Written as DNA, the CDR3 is TGTGCCAGCCGTATCGACAGGGGTAATCAGCCCCAGCATTTT. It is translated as CASRIDRGNQPQHF.